The clone carrying this T cell receptor beta chain was seen a handful of times. CDR1 SGHAT and CDR2 FQNNGV come from the germline V gene. The CDR3 runs to 14 residues. The V and J ends lost 5 bases and 1 base respectively, with 11 bases between them. The data derive from a study of control samples from healthy donors and cancer patients. The table came from immunoSEQ multiplex PCR; TCRdb's copy has only in-frame clones and leaves some out. The sample holds 130,000 or so clones; about 90% are singletons and the top ten take roughly 8%. The chain joins TRBV11-2 to TRBJ1-1, with a tentative D call TRBD1 (6 bases). The sample consisted of PBMCs. The clonotype comes from a man aged 50 or older with head and neck cancer. DNA of the CDR3: TGTGCCAGCAGCCCCGACAGGACGAACACTGAAGCTTTCTTT. Translation gives CASSPDRTNTEAFF.